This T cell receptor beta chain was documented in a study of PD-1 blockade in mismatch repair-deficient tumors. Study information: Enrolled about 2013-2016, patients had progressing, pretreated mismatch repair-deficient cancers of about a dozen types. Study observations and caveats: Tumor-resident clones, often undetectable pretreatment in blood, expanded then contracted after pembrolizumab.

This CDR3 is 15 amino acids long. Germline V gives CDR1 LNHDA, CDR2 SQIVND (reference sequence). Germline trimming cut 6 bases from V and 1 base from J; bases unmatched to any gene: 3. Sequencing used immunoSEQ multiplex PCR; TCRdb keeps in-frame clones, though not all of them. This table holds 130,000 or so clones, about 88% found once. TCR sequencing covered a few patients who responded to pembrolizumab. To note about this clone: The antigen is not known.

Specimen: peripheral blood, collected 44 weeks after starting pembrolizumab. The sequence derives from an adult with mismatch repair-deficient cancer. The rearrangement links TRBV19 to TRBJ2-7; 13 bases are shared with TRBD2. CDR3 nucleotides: TGTGCCAGTAGGTGGACTAGCGGGAGTTCCTACGAGCAGTACTTC. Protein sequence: CASRWTSGSSYEQYF.